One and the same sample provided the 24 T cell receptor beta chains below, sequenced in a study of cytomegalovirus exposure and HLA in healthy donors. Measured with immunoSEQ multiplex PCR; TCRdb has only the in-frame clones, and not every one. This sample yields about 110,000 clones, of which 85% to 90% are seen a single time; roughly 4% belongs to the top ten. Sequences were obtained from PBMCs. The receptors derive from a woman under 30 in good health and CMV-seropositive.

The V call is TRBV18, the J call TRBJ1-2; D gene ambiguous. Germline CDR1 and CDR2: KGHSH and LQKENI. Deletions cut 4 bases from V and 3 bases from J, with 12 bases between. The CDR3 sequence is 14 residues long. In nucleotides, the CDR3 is TGTGCCAGCTCACGCCAGGTGGGAGACTATGGCTACACCTTC. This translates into CASSRQVGDYGYTF.

CDR3 sequence (DNA): TGTGCCAGCAGCTGGGGACAGGGGTACGGGGAGCTGTTTTTT. Amino acids: CASSWGQGYGELFF. The gene calls are TRBV5-4 and TRBJ2-2; 10 bases agree with TRBD1. V lost 3 bases, J lost 7 bases, and 3 bases stayed unmatched. Germline V CDR1 and CDR2: SGHNT, YYREEE (reference sequence). The CDR3 has 14 residues.

DNA for the CDR3: TGTGCCGTGGTGCCGCAAGACAGGGTAGGTGAGCAGTTCTTC. Its translation is CAVVPQDRVGEQFF. The chain recombines TRBV10-3 with TRBJ2-1; 7 nucleotides align to TRBD1. CDR1 and CDR2 from the germline V gene are ENHRY and SYGVKD. The CDR3 has 14 amino acids. The J segment lost 9 bases and the V segment lost 11 bases, leaving 16 bases of the junction unmatched.

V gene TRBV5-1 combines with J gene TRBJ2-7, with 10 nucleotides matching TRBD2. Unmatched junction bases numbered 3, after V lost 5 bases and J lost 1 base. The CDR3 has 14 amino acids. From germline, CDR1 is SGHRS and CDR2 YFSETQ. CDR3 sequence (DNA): TGCGCCAGCAGTTTAGCGGGAGGATCCTACGAGCAGTACTTC. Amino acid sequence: CASSLAGGSYEQYF.

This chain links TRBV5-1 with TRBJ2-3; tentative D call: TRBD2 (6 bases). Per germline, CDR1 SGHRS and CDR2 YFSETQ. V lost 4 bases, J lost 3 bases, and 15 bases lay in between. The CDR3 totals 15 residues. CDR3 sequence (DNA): TGCGCCAGCAGCCCGGATAGGGCGGGAACAGATACGCAGTATTTT. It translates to CASSPDRAGTDTQYF.

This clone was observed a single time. The CDR3 sequence is CASSRAGSINSYEQYF. DNA of the CDR3: TGTGCCAGCAGCAGAGCGGGGTCGATTAACTCCTACGAGCAGTACTTC. The V call is TRBV11-2, the J call TRBJ2-7, with 7 nucleotides matching TRBD2. CDR3 length equals 16 residues. Germline CDR1 and CDR2: SGHAT and FQNNGV. J gave up 0 bases and V 5 bases, and 10 bases lay outside the gene matches.

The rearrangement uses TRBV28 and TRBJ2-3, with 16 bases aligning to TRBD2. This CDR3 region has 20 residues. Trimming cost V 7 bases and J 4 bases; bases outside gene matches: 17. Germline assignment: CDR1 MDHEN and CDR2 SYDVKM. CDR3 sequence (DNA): TGTGCCAGCACCGAAACCTTATACTCCGGGACTAGCGGGGGGGCAGATACGCAGTATTTT. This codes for CASTETLYSGTSGGADTQYF.

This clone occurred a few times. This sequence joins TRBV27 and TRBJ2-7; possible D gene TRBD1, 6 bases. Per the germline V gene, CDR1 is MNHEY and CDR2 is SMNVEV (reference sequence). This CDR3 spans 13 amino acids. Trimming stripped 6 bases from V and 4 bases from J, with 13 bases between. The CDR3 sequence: CASSSTGSYEQYF. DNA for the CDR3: TGTGCCAGCAGCTCAACAGGGTCTTACGAGCAGTACTTC.

CDR3 sequence reads: CASSLVLGAGTNEKLFF. For the CDR3, the DNA is TGTGCCAGCAGCTTAGTTTTGGGGGCCGGCACTAATGAAAAACTGTTTTTT. The rearrangement joins TRBV7-9 to TRBJ1-4; tentative D call: TRBD1 (6 bases). CDR3 length equals 17 residues. Trimming removed 1 base at V and 2 bases at J, with 14 bases between. The germline CDR1 and CDR2 sequences are SEHNR and FQNEAQ (reference sequence).

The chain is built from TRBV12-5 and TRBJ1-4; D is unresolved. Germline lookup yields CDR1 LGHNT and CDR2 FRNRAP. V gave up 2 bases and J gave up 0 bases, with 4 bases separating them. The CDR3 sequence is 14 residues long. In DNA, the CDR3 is TGTGCTAGTGGTTTGTCCGCAACTAATGAAAAACTGTTTTTT. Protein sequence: CASGLSATNEKLFF.

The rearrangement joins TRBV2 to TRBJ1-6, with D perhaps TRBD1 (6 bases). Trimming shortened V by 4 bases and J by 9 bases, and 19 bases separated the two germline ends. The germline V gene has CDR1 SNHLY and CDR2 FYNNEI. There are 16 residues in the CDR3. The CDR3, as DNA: TGTGCCAGCAGTGCCTTGGCCGGGACAAGAGCTTCACCCCTCCACTTT. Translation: CASSALAGTRASPLHF.

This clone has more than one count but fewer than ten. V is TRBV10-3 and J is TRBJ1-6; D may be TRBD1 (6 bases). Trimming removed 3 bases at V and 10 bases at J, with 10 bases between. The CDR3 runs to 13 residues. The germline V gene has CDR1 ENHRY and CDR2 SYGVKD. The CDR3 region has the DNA TGTGCCATCAGTGAAAGGACAGCCTCACCCCTCCACTTT. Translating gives CAISERTASPLHF.

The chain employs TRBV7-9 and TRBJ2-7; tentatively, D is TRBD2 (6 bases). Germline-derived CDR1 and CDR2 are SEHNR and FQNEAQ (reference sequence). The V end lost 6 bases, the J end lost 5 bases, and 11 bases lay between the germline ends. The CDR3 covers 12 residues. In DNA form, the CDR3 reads TGTGCCAGCAGACTAGCTACCCACGAGCAGTACTTC. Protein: CASRLATHEQYF.

The CDR3 reads CASRAQGGGYGYTF. CDR3 coding DNA: TGTGCCAGCCGCGCCCAGGGGGGTGGCTATGGCTACACCTTC. The chain couples TRBV6-5 to TRBJ1-2; TRBD1 aligns across 7 bases. J lost 4 bases, V lost 8 bases, and 10 bases had no gene match. Germline values: CDR1 MNHEY, CDR2 SVGAGI. CDR3 length equals 14 residues.

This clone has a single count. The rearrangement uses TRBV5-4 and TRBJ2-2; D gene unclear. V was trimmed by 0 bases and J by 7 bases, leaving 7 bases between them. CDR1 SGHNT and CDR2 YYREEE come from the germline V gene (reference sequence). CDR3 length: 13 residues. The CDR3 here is CASSLDGYGELFF. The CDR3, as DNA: TGTGCCAGCAGCTTGGACGGGTACGGGGAGCTGTTTTTT. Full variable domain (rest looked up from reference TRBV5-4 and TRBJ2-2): ETGVTQSPTHLIKTRGQQVTLRCSSQSGHNTVSWYQQALGQGPQFIFQYYREEENGRGNFPPRFSGLQFPNYSSELNVNALELDDSALYLCASSLDGYGELFFGEGSRLTVL.

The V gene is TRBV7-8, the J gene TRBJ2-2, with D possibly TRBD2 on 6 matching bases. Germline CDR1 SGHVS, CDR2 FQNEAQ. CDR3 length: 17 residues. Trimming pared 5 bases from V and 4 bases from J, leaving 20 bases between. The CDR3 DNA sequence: TGTGCCAGCAGCCGCGATTCGGTCGGGAGTAGCACCGGGGAGCTGTTTTTT. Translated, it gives CASSRDSVGSSTGELFF.

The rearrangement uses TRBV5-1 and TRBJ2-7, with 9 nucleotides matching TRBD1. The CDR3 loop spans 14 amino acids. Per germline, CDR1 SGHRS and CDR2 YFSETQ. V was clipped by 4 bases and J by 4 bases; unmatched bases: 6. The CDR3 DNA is TGCGCCAGCAGCACCGGGACAGGGTCGTACGAGCAGTACTTC. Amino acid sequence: CASSTGTGSYEQYF. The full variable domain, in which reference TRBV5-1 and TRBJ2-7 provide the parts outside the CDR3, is KAGVTQTPRYLIKTRGQQVTLSCSPISGHRSVSWYQQTPGQGLQFLFEYFSETQRNKGNFPGRFSGRQFSNSRSEMNVSTLELGDSALYLCASSTGTGSYEQYFGPGTRLTVT.

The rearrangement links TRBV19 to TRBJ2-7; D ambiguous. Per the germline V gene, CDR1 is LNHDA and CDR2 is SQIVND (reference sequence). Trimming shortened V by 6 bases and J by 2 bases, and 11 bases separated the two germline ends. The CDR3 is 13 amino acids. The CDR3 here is CASSLAPTYEQYF. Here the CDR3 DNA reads TGTGCCAGTAGCCTGGCCCCGACCTACGAGCAGTACTTC.

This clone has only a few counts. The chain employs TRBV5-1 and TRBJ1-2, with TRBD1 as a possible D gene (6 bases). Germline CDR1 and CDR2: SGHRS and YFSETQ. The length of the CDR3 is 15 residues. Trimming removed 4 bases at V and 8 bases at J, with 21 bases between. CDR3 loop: CASSPRNRAGEGYTF. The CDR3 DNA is TGCGCCAGCAGCCCTCGAAACAGGGCCGGGGAGGGCTACACCTTC.

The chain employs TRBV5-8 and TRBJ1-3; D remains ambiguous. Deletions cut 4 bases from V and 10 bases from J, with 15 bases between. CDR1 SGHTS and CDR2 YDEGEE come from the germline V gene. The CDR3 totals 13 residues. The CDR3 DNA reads TGTGCCAGCAGCAGCCGGAGCGGAGAGACCATATATTTT. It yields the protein CASSSRSGETIYF.

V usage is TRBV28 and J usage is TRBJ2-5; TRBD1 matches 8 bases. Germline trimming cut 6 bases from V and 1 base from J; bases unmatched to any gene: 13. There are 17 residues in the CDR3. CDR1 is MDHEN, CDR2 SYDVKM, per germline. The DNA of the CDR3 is TGTGCCAGCAGCGCCCCCCGGATGGACAGGGCCCAAGAGACCCAGTACTTC. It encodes CASSAPRMDRAQETQYF.

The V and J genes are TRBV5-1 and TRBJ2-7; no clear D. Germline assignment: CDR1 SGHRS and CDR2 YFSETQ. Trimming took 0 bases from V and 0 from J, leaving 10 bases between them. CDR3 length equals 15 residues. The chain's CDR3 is CASSLEAESSYEQYF. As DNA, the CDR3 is TGCGCCAGCAGCTTGGAGGCGGAAAGCTCCTACGAGCAGTACTTC.

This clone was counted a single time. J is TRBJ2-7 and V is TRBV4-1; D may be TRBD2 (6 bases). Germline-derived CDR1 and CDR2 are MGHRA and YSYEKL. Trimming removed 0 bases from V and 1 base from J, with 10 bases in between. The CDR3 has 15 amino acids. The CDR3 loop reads CASSQDSGVSYEQYF. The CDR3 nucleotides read TGCGCCAGCAGCCAAGACTCGGGGGTGTCCTACGAGCAGTACTTC.

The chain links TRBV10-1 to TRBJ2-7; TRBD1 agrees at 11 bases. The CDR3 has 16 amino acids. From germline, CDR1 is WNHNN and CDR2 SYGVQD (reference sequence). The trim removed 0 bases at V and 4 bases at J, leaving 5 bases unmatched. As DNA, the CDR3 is TGCGCCAGCAGTGAGTCGATGGGACAGGGGGGGTACGAGCAGTACTTC. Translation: CASSESMGQGGYEQYF.